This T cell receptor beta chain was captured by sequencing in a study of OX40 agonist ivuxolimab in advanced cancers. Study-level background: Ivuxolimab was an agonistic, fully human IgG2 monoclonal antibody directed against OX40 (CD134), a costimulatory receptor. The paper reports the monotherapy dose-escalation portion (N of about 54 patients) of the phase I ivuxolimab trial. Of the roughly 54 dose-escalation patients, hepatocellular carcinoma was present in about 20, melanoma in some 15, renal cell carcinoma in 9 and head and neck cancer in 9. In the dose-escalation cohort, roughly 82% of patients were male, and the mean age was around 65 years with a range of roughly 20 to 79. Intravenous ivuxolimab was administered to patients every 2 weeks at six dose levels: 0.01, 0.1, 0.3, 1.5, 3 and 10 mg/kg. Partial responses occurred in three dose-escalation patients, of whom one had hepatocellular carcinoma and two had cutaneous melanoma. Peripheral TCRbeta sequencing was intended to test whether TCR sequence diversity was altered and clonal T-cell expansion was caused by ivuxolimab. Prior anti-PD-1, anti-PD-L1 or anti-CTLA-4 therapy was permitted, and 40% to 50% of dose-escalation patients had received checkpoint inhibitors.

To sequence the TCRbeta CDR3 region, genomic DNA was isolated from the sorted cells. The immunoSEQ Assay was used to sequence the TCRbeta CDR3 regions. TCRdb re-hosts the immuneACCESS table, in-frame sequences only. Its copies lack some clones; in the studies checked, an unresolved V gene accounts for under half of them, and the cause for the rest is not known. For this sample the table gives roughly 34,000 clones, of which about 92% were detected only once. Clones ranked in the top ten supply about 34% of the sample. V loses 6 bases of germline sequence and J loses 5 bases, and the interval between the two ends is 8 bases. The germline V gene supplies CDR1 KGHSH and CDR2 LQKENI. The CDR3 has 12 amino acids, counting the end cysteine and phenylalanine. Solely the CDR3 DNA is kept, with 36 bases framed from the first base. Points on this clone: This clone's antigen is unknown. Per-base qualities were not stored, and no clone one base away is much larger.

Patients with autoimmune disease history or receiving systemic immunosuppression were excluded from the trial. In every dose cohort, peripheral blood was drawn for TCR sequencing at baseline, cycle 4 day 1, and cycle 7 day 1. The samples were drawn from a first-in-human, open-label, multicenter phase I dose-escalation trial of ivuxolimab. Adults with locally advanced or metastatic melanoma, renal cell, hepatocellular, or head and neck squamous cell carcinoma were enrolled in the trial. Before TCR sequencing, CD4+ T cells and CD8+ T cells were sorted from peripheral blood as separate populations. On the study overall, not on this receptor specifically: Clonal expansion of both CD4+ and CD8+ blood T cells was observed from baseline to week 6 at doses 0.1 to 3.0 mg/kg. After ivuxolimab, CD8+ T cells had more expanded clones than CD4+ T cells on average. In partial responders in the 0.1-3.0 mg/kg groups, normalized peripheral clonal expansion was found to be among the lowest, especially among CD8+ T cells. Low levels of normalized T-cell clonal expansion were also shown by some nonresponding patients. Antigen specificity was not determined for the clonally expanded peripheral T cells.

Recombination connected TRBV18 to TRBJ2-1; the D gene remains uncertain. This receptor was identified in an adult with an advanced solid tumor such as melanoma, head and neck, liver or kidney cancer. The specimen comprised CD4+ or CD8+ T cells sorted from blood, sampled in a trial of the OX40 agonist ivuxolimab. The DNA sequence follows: TGTGCCAGCTCGCCGACTCACAATGAGCAGTTCTTC. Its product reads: CASSPTHNEQFF. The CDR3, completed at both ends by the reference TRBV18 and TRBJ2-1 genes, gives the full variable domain NAGVMQNPRHLVRRRGQEARLRCSPMKGHSHVYWYRQLPEEGLKFMVYLQKENIIDESGMPKERFSAEFPKEGPSILRIQQVVRGDSAAYFCASSPTHNEQFFGPGTRLTVL.